This passage covers 15 T cell receptor beta chains from one sample sequenced in a study of beta chain features in type 1 diabetes. The whole isolated RNA underwent reverse transcription, so sequencing captured expressed TCRB transcripts. Sequencing used immunoSEQ multiplex PCR; TCRdb keeps in-frame clones, though not all of them. The sample records roughly 300,000 clones, roughly 8% being singletons. Sequencing was carried out using central memory CD4+ T cells from blood. All receptors come from a woman between 18 and 30 years old in good health.

The chain links TRBV18 to TRBJ2-6; D is perhaps TRBD1 (5 bases). This CDR3 comprises 18 residues. The germline gives CDR1 KGHSH, CDR2 LQKENI. V gave up 3 bases and J gave up 0 bases, with 15 bases separating them. The CDR3: CASSPIRTRASGANVLTF. The CDR3 region has the DNA TGTGCCAGCTCACCTATAAGGACAAGAGCCTCTGGGGCCAACGTCCTGACTTTC.

In its sample, this clone was seen a few times. This chain joins TRBV6-5 and TRBJ1-2; D is undetermined. CDR1 is MNHEY, CDR2 SVGAGI, per germline. The CDR3 is 14 residues long. V was clipped by 5 bases and J by 1 base, with 11 bases between them. DNA of the CDR3: TGTGCCAGCAGTAAGAGTGGGATTAACTATGGCTACACCTTC. It is translated as CASSKSGINYGYTF.

This clone was found a few times. V is TRBV4-3 and J is TRBJ2-1; a possible D gene is TRBD2 (6 bases). Deletions cut 4 bases from V and 5 bases from J, with 18 bases between. The length of the CDR3 is 16 residues. The germline gives CDR1 LGHNA, CDR2 YSLEER. The CDR3 loop is CASSPTSQPRDNEQFF. The CDR3 DNA sequence: TGCGCCAGCAGCCCGACTAGTCAACCGAGGGACAATGAGCAGTTCTTC.

This clone was recorded many times. V is TRBV28 and J is TRBJ2-1; D is uncertain. The V and J ends lost 8 bases and 1 base respectively, with 3 bases between them. Germline assignment: CDR1 MDHEN and CDR2 SYDVKM. The CDR3 has 11 residues. For the CDR3, the DNA is TGTGCCAGCGGTTCCTACAATGAGCAGTTCTTC. Translating it yields CASGSYNEQFF.

V and J are TRBV29-1 and TRBJ1-2; D not certain. Germline V gene lookup returns CDR1 SQVTM and CDR2 ANQGSEA. CDR3 length: 9 amino acids. The V end lost 2 bases, the J end lost 5 bases, and 0 bases lay between the germline ends. CDR3 in amino acids: CSVEYGYTF. In DNA, the CDR3 is TGCAGCGTTGAATATGGCTACACCTTC.

This rearrangement joins TRBV5-1 to TRBJ1-2; D remains unclear. This CDR3 has 13 amino acids. Germline V gene lookup returns CDR1 SGHRS and CDR2 YFSETQ. Trimming took off 4 bases at V and 7 bases at J, with 14 bases between the two ends. In DNA form, the CDR3 reads TGCGCCAGCAGCCTCATGGGCGGGAGTGGCTACACCTTC. Its protein is CASSLMGGSGYTF.

The sample holds a few counts of this clone. The chain employs TRBV5-6 and TRBJ2-7; TRBD1 matches at 7 bases. Trimming cost V 4 bases and J 0 bases; bases outside gene matches: 19. Germline CDR1 SGHDT, CDR2 YYEEEE. The CDR3 has 19 residues. CDR3: CASSIGTVVLVGSSYEQYF. Here the CDR3 DNA reads TGTGCCAGCAGCATTGGGACAGTGGTTCTAGTGGGGAGCTCCTACGAGCAGTACTTC.

This clone has a handful of counts. The CDR3 sequence is CSVEDLLGLPIVVEAFF. The CDR3 bases are TGCAGCGTTGAAGATCTTTTAGGCCTTCCGATTGTGGTAGAAGCTTTCTTT. The chain links TRBV29-1 to TRBJ1-1; no definite D call. Trimming pared 0 bases from V and 8 bases from J, leaving 25 bases between. Germline V CDR1 and CDR2: SQVTM, ANQGSEA. CDR3 length equals 17 residues.

The CDR3 loop reads CASRRDRTSNQPQHF. The CDR3 region has the DNA TGTGCCAGCAGGAGGGACAGGACCAGCAATCAGCCCCAGCATTTT. This chain links TRBV28 with TRBJ1-5; 8 nucleotides match TRBD1. The V gene's germline CDR1 is MDHEN and CDR2 SYDVKM. The CDR3 contains 15 residues. The V and J ends lost 6 bases and 1 base, in that order; junction bases with no gene match: 5.

This clone was detected once. In nucleotides, the CDR3 is TGTGCCAGCAGCTCCCAACCGGGACAGCAAAACATTCAGTACTTC. It translates to CASSSQPGQQNIQYF. V and J are TRBV7-8 and TRBJ2-4; 7 nucleotides agree with TRBD1. Germline V gene lookup returns CDR1 SGHVS and CDR2 FQNEAQ. CDR3 size: 15 residues. J gave up 5 bases and V 4 bases, and 8 bases lay outside the gene matches.

This clone was found a few times. The chain uses TRBV7-2 and TRBJ2-7, with D maybe TRBD2 (6 bases). Germline CDR1 and CDR2: SGHTA and FQGNSA. CDR3 size: 13 residues. V lost 5 bases and J 8 bases, leaving 16 bases between the germline ends. The CDR3 DNA follows: TGTGCCAGCAGCCCGTTAGGAGGGTATCAGCAGTACTTC. It encodes CASSPLGGYQQYF.

This clone was detected only a few times. The J gene is TRBJ2-1, the V gene TRBV6-6, with D possibly matching TRBD2 (6 bases). V dropped 1 base and J dropped 14 bases, with 12 bases sitting between them. Germline CDR1 MNHNY, CDR2 SVGAGI (reference sequence). The CDR3 is 12 amino acids. Written as DNA, the CDR3 is TGTGCCAGCAGTTACTTAGGCGGAGGGGAGTTCTTC. It specifies CASSYLGGGEFF.

This sequence joins TRBV6-5 and TRBJ1-1; D gene unclear. The CDR3 is 15 residues long. Trimming removed 7 bases at V and 6 bases at J, with 21 bases between. CDR1 and CDR2 from the germline V gene are MNHEY and SVGAGI. CDR3 region: CASKKGIGSTAEAFF. In DNA form, the CDR3 reads TGTGCCAGCAAAAAGGGTATTGGGAGTACGGCTGAAGCTTTCTTT.

This chain connects TRBV7-2 to TRBJ1-2; the D gene is possibly TRBD1 (6 bases). Germline CDR1 reads SGHTA; CDR2 reads FQGNSA. Trimming took off 5 bases at V and 7 bases at J, with 11 bases between the two ends. The CDR3 runs to 12 residues. The CDR3 protein is CASSVNRVGYTF. The CDR3 bases are TGTGCCAGCAGCGTAAACAGGGTTGGCTACACCTTC. Full variable domain (rest looked up from reference TRBV7-2 and TRBJ1-2): GAGVSQSPSNKVTEKGKDVELRCDPISGHTALYWYRQSLGQGLEFLIYFQGNSAPDKSGLPSDRFSAERTGGSVSTLTIQRTQQEDSAVYLCASSVNRVGYTFGSGTRLTVV.

This clone was detected many times. V and J are TRBV9 and TRBJ2-1, with D tentatively TRBD1 or TRBD2 (5 bases each). Per germline, CDR1 SGDLS and CDR2 YYNGEE. The CDR3 loop spans 15 amino acids. Trimming cost V 2 bases and J 5 bases, with 14 bases left between them. CDR3 in DNA: TGTGCCAGCAGCGTGGGTAGCCGGGGACACAATGAGCAGTTCTTC. Translating gives CASSVGSRGHNEQFF.